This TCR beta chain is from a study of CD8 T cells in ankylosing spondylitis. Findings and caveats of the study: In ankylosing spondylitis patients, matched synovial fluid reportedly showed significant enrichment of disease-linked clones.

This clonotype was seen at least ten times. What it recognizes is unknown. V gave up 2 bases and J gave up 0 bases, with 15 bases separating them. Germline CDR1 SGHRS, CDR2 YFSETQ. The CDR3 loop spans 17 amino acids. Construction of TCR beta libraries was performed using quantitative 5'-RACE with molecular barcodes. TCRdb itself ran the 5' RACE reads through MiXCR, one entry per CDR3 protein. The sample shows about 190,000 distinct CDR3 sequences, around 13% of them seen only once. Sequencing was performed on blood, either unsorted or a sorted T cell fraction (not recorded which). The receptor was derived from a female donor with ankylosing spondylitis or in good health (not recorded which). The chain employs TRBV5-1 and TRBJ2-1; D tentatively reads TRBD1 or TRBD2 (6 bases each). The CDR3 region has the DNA TGCGCCAGCAGCTTTGGCCTCGGGGGCAGCTCCTACAATGAGCAGTTCTTC. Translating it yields CASSFGLGGSSYNEQFF.